Shown below are 4 T cell receptor beta chains from a single sample sequenced in a study of T-cell reconstitution after alpha-beta-depleted transplantation in children. Using unique molecular identifiers, the investigators prepared the TCRbeta library. Each CDR3 protein gets one entry after TCRdb re-called the PCR reads with MiXCR. The sample records about 340,000 distinct CDR3 sequences, under 13% being singletons. Sequenced here: PBMCs from the stem cell graft donor, sampled from the stem cell graft. The receptors stem from a human donor who donated a stem cell graft to a child with acute lymphoblastic leukemia.

This clonotype showed up just a few times. This chain connects TRBV27 to TRBJ2-2; D is possibly TRBD2 (5 bases). The CDR3 length is 16 residues. The germline V gene has CDR1 MNHEY and CDR2 SMNVEV (reference sequence). V lost 4 bases, J lost 8 bases, and 20 bases lay in between. In DNA form, the CDR3 reads TGTGCCAGCAGTTCTCTATCTTCGGGATCCCGGGGGGAGCTGTTTTTT. Translation gives CASSSLSSGSRGELFF.

This clonotype was recorded at least ten times. This sequence joins TRBV6-1 and TRBJ2-7; D is possibly TRBD1 (5 bases). The V and J ends lost 8 bases and 2 bases respectively, with 13 bases between them. The CDR3 is 13 residues long. Germline V gives CDR1 MNHNS, CDR2 SASEGT. CDR3 amino acids: CASQKGLTYEQYF. CDR3 coding DNA: TGTGCCAGCCAAAAGGGGCTTACCTACGAGCAGTACTTC.

This clonotype turned up a few times. The V and J genes are TRBV12-3 or TRBV12-4 and TRBJ1-2; TRBD1 is a possible D gene (5 bases). This CDR3 has 14 amino acids. Trimming took 11 bases from V and 4 from J, leaving 20 bases between them. CDR3 region: CAGGGDGNVYGYTF. DNA for the CDR3: TGTGCCGGGGGAGGGGACGGAAACGTCTATGGCTACACCTTC.

The V and J genes are TRBV27 and TRBJ2-1; 8 nucleotides match TRBD2. The trim removed 3 bases at V and 4 bases at J, leaving 14 bases unmatched. From germline, CDR1 is MNHEY and CDR2 SMNVEV (reference sequence). The CDR3 length is 18 residues. The CDR3 nucleotides read TGTGCCAGCAGTTTCCAAGGACTAGCTCTGGGGCCTTACAATGAGCAGTTCTTC. This codes for CASSFQGLALGPYNEQFF.